This T cell receptor (beta chain) was captured in a study of T cell responses to AZD1222 COVID-19 vaccine. Study results and limitations: Donors, mostly white British, included more females; clonal diversity was possibly underestimated.

The V end lost 0 bases, the J end lost 0 bases, and 9 bases lay between the germline ends. Germline lookup yields CDR1 LGHNA and CDR2 YSLEER. CDR3 length: 17 amino acids. Analyses pooled second doses at about 4 or about 12 weeks. On this clone: Its matching antigen is unknown.

Profiling relied on immunoSEQ multiplex PCR, and the TCRdb table lists in-frame clones only, not all of them. The repertoire includes more than 90,000 clones, about 89% of them detected once, and about 7.1% sits in the top ten. The V and J genes are TRBV4-3 and TRBJ2-6, with TRBD1 as a possible D gene (5 bases). Sequencing used peripheral blood, obtained 28 days after the second AZD1222 dose. This receptor was taken from an adult who received the AZD1222 COVID-19 vaccine. The DNA of the CDR3 is TGCGCCAGCAGCCAAGACCTTAGGGGCTCTGGGGCCAACGTCCTGACTTTC. This gives the protein CASSQDLRGSGANVLTF.